The clone carrying this TCR beta chain was seen many times. Antigen: not known. The data originate from a study of HIV-infected patients and healthy controls. Across the whole study: By the second bleed, viral load was undetectable in about 75% of the 16 patients.

Germline CDR1 and CDR2: DFQATT and SNEGSKA (reference sequence). This CDR3 region has 14 residues. J gave up 4 bases and V 5 bases, and 4 bases lay outside the gene matches. Study conclusions and caveats: Eight alpha and eight beta V genes differed significantly in mean usage between HIV-infected patients and controls.

cDNA was made from roughly 470 ng RNA using alpha and beta constant primers. Each of the alpha and beta chains got its own library through chain-specific third strand synthesis with indices. From the 5' RACE reads, TCRdb called clonotypes with MiXCR, one entry per CDR3 protein. The sample lists some 8,500 distinct CDR3 sequences, about 8.8% occurring once. The repertoire came from unfractionated whole blood and reflected all unsorted peripheral T cells. This clonotype was obtained from an adult with HIV infection. The donor label of this sample is uncertain. This specimen consisted of blood, obtained before antiretroviral therapy. The chain links TRBV20-1 to TRBJ1-3; TRBD1 matches 11 bases. CDR3 residues: CSAPGQGEGNTIYF. The CDR3 nucleotides read TGCAGTGCTCCGGGACAGGGGGAAGGAAACACCATATATTTT.